The next 2 T cell receptor beta chains were all read from a single sample in a study of T cell responses to AZD1222 COVID-19 vaccine. Generated by immunoSEQ multiplex PCR, the TCRdb table keeps only in-frame clones and is missing some. The sample holds around 160,000 clones; around nine tenths are singletons and the top ten take around 5%. The starting material was peripheral blood, obtained on day 0 of AZD1222 vaccination. The receptors originated from an adult in good health.

V gene TRBV7-9 combines with J gene TRBJ2-7, with no clear D. Germline CDR1 reads SEHNR; CDR2 reads FQNEAQ (reference sequence). With 5 bases removed from V and 6 bases from J, the gap between germline ends came to 17 bases. The CDR3 sequence is 14 residues long. The CDR3 sequence: CASSAPGLGVEQYF. The CDR3 nucleotides are TGTGCCAGCAGCGCACCGGGTCTTGGCGTCGAGCAGTACTTC.

This sequence joins TRBV4-2 and TRBJ1-2, with D perhaps matching TRBD1 (5 bases). V lost 0 bases and J 4 bases, leaving 9 bases between the germline ends. Germline loops: CDR1 LGHNA, CDR2 YNFKEQ. This CDR3 has 14 residues. This CDR3 reads CASSQDDSAYGYTF. The CDR3 bases are TGTGCCAGCAGCCAAGACGACAGTGCCTATGGCTACACCTTC.